A selection of T cell receptor beta chains follows, all from one sample in a study of T-cell memory formation after mild COVID-19. TCRdb fed the 5' RACE reads into MiXCR, producing one record per CDR3 protein. The sample has approximately 250,000 distinct CDR3 sequences, 15% to 19% seen once. The sample comprised PBMCs or a T cell subset sorted from them (not recorded which). These receptors were obtained from an adult woman who had mild COVID-19 (a few samples of this study predate the infection). Cell type and time point are not known. Each CDR3 is given with its conserved first and last residue. The D gene is left open where the match is weak. Not every row has a clone size; where given, it reads once, few, many or a size class.

j_call v_call clone_size d_call cdr3_length cdr3_nt cdr3_aa
TRBJ2-1 TRBV5-6 NA NA 13 TGTGCCAGCAGCTTGGCCGCACAAACTGAGCAGTTCTTC CASSLAAQTEQFF
TRBJ1-1 TRBV24-1 NA NA 13 TGTGCCACCAGTGATTCCAGGGTACAGGAAGCTTTCTTT CATSDSRVQEAFF
TRBJ2-7 TRBV24-1 few TRBD1 15 TGTGCCACCAGTGATTCCTATGACAGGGGGTACGAGCAGTACTTC CATSDSYDRGYEQYF
TRBJ2-4 TRBV12-3/TRBV12-4 NA TRBD1 15 TGTGCCAGCAGCGGACAGGGAGCAACCAAAAACATTCAGTACTTC CASSGQGATKNIQYF
TRBJ2-2 TRBV2 few TRBD2 15 TGTGCCAGCAGTCGACTAGCGGAGAACACCGGGGAGCTGTTTTTT CASSRLAENTGELFF
TRBJ2-7 TRBV29-1 few TRBD2 13 TGCAGCGCCACTAGCGGAAGCTCCTACGAGCAGTACTTC CSATSGSSYEQYF
TRBJ1-1 TRBV5-1 NA NA 15 TGCGCCAGCAGCTTGCGCCCGGGGGGAGCCACTGAAGCTTTCTTT CASSLRPGGATEAFF
TRBJ1-6 TRBV20-1 few TRBD1 16 TGCAGTGCTAGAGATGGTAGAACAGGGGATAGTTCACCCCTCCACTTT CSARDGRTGDSSPLHF
TRBJ2-1 TRBV24-1 many TRBD1 16 TGTGCCACCAGTGATCTCTCGTCGACAGGGAAGCATGAGCAGTTCTTC CATSDLSSTGKHEQFF
TRBJ1-5 TRBV4-2 few TRBD1 16 TGTGCCAGCAGGAAAGAGGGGGCAGGGGACAATCAGCCCCAGCATTTT CASRKEGAGDNQPQHF
TRBJ2-3 TRBV7-3 few TRBD2 19 TGTGCCAGCAGCCCGATGGGAGGGGCTAGCGGGGAGAGCACATATACGCAGTATTTT CASSPMGGASGESTYTQYF
TRBJ2-2 TRBV29-1 few NA 14 TGCAGCGTTGAAGATCTCCGGGGGTCCGGGGAGCTGTTTTTT CSVEDLRGSGELFF
TRBJ1-2 TRBV3-1 few NA 15 TGTGCCAGCAGCGACGTGGGGGCCGGGAGCTATGGCTACACCTTC CASSDVGAGSYGYTF
TRBJ2-7 TRBV4-2 many TRBD1 15 TGTGCCAGCAGCCCTACAGGGGCCATGGGATACGAGCAGTACTTC CASSPTGAMGYEQYF
TRBJ2-3 TRBV20-1 many TRBD1 16 TGCAGTGCTAGAGATTGGGGACAGGGGGAGGTAGATACGCAGTATTTT CSARDWGQGEVDTQYF
TRBJ1-1 TRBV30 NA NA 13 TGTGCCTGGAGTGTACACTCCTACAGTGGAGCTTTCTTT CAWSVHSYSGAFF
TRBJ2-5 TRBV11-2 many NA 15 TGTGCCAGCAGCTCAACCGGGGACAAGTGGGAGACCCAGTACTTC CASSSTGDKWETQYF
TRBJ2-3 TRBV6-1 NA NA 15 TGTGCCAGCAGTGCTCGGACAGCCAGCACAGATACGCAGTATTTT CASSARTASTDTQYF
TRBJ2-2 TRBV2 few TRBD1 14 TGTGCCACCAGGGGGACAGGGGGGACCGGGGAGCTGTTTTTT CATRGTGGTGELFF
TRBJ2-1 TRBV2 many TRBD2 15 TGTGCCAGCAGTGAAGCAGGACTAGCGGCTAATGAGCAGTTCTTC CASSEAGLAANEQFF